A selection of T cell receptor beta chains follows, all from one sample in a study of cytomegalovirus exposure and HLA in healthy donors. Some clones are missing from TCRdb's copy, which holds only in-frame ones; the method was immunoSEQ multiplex PCR. The sample shows over 70,000 clones, around three quarters of them seen only once. Sequencing was carried out using PBMCs. Receptor source: a male donor in good health and CMV-seronegative. Both conserved end residues are part of each CDR3. The D gene is left open where the match is weak. Clone size is not always given. Where it is, it says once, few, many or a class for expanded clones.

d_gene: TRBD2; j_gene: TRBJ2-5; v_gene: TRBV11-3; abundance: -; CDR3nt: TGTGCCAGCAGCCCGGGATTAGCGGGGGTGGAGACCCAGTACTTC; CDR3aa: CASSPGLAGVETQYF
d_gene: -; j_gene: TRBJ2-7; v_gene: TRBV5-4; abundance: -; CDR3nt: TGTGCCAGCAGCTATTCAGGGAGGTCGGTCGAGCAGTACTTC; CDR3aa: CASSYSGRSVEQYF
d_gene: -; j_gene: TRBJ1-5; v_gene: TRBV7-2; abundance: -; CDR3nt: TGTGCCAGCAGCTTTAGTGGTCAGCCCCAGCATTTT; CDR3aa: CASSFSGQPQHF
d_gene: -; j_gene: TRBJ2-3; v_gene: TRBV4-3; abundance: -; CDR3nt: TGCGCCAGCAGCCAGAGTCCGGAGACTACCCCCACAGATACGCAGTATTTT; CDR3aa: CASSQSPETTPTDTQYF
d_gene: TRBD1; j_gene: TRBJ2-2; v_gene: TRBV5-4; abundance: -; CDR3nt: TGTGCCAGCAGCAACGACAGGGGCGGCACCGGGGAGCTGTTTTTT; CDR3aa: CASSNDRGGTGELFF
d_gene: TRBD1; j_gene: TRBJ1-4; v_gene: TRBV28; abundance: -; CDR3nt: TGTGCCAGCAGCCCGGACAGGGAATTGATCAATGAAAAACTGTTTTTT; CDR3aa: CASSPDRELINEKLFF
d_gene: -; j_gene: TRBJ2-4; v_gene: TRBV5-4; abundance: -; CDR3nt: TGTGCCAGCAGCTTGTGGGGTATGACAGGCTCAGCCAAAAACATTCAGTACTTC; CDR3aa: CASSLWGMTGSAKNIQYF
d_gene: -; j_gene: TRBJ1-2; v_gene: TRBV2; abundance: -; CDR3nt: TGTGCCAGCAGTGAAGGGTCGGGGGAGGTATCTGGCTACACCTTC; CDR3aa: CASSEGSGEVSGYTF
d_gene: -; j_gene: TRBJ2-7; v_gene: TRBV7-2; abundance: few; CDR3nt: TGTGCCAGCAGCCCGGGAATCCACGAGCAGTACTTC; CDR3aa: CASSPGIHEQYF
d_gene: -; j_gene: TRBJ1-1; v_gene: TRBV6-1; abundance: -; CDR3nt: TGTGCCAGCAGCCCCGACAGTTTTGAAGCTTTCTTT; CDR3aa: CASSPDSFEAFF
d_gene: TRBD1; j_gene: TRBJ1-1; v_gene: TRBV7-6; abundance: -; CDR3nt: TGTGCCAGCAGCTTATCCCTTGGACAGGGGGGGGAAGCTTTCTTT; CDR3aa: CASSLSLGQGGEAFF
d_gene: TRBD1; j_gene: TRBJ2-7; v_gene: TRBV11-2; abundance: -; CDR3nt: TGTGCCAGCAGCTCTAGACAGGGGGTGGACTCCTCCTACGAGCAGTACTTC; CDR3aa: CASSSRQGVDSSYEQYF
d_gene: TRBD1; j_gene: TRBJ1-2; v_gene: TRBV7-2; abundance: -; CDR3nt: TGTGCCAGCAGCCCCTATTCGTCCGGGACAGGAAACTATGGCTACACCTTC; CDR3aa: CASSPYSSGTGNYGYTF
d_gene: -; j_gene: TRBJ2-3; v_gene: TRBV7-9; abundance: -; CDR3nt: TGTGCCAGCAGCTTAGGACAGAAGCCCACAGATACGCAGTATTTT; CDR3aa: CASSLGQKPTDTQYF
d_gene: TRBD1; j_gene: TRBJ2-2; v_gene: TRBV6-4; abundance: few; CDR3nt: TGTGCCAGTAGACAGGGGGCGGACACCGGGGAGCTGTTTTTT; CDR3aa: CASRQGADTGELFF
d_gene: -; j_gene: TRBJ1-3; v_gene: TRBV19; abundance: -; CDR3nt: TGTGCCAGCGGTGTCGGAGGGAATGGAAACACCATATATTTT; CDR3aa: CASGVGGNGNTIYF
d_gene: -; j_gene: TRBJ2-5; v_gene: TRBV5-1; abundance: -; CDR3nt: TGCGCCAGCAGCTTTGGAGGGAGTATAGGCCAAGAGACCCAGTACTTC; CDR3aa: CASSFGGSIGQETQYF
d_gene: TRBD1; j_gene: TRBJ2-7; v_gene: TRBV5-1; abundance: -; CDR3nt: TGCGCCAGCAGCGCCCCTGTCGGGACAGGGGACGAGCAGTACTTC; CDR3aa: CASSAPVGTGDEQYF
d_gene: TRBD2; j_gene: TRBJ2-3; v_gene: TRBV4-1; abundance: -; CDR3nt: TGCGCCAGCAGCCAACCGTTAGCGGGAGGCACAGATACGCAGTATTTT; CDR3aa: CASSQPLAGGTDTQYF
d_gene: -; j_gene: TRBJ2-3; v_gene: TRBV20-1; abundance: few; CDR3nt: TGCAGTGCCGAGGAGGATACGCAGTATTTT; CDR3aa: CSAEEDTQYF
d_gene: TRBD2; j_gene: TRBJ2-1; v_gene: TRBV10-3; abundance: once; CDR3nt: TGTGCCATCAGTGCCGCGGTAGCGGGAAAGTATGAGCAGTTCTTC; CDR3aa: CAISAAVAGKYEQFF
d_gene: -; j_gene: TRBJ2-1; v_gene: TRBV9; abundance: -; CDR3nt: TGTGCCAGCAGCCCCACTAGCTACAATGAGCAGTTCTTC; CDR3aa: CASSPTSYNEQFF
d_gene: -; j_gene: TRBJ1-4; v_gene: TRBV5-4; abundance: -; CDR3nt: TGTGCCAGCAGCTCCCAAAAGGGGGTAGAACTGTTTTTT; CDR3aa: CASSSQKGVELFF
d_gene: -; j_gene: TRBJ1-2; v_gene: TRBV6-5; abundance: -; CDR3nt: TGTGCCAGCAGTTACTCGATGGGGGAGGTCTATGGCTACACCTTC; CDR3aa: CASSYSMGEVYGYTF
d_gene: TRBD2; j_gene: TRBJ2-5; v_gene: TRBV19; abundance: few; CDR3nt: TGTGCCAGTAGTTACTCCGGGACTAGCGGGACGTCGTCCCAGTACTTC; CDR3aa: CASSYSGTSGTSSQYF
d_gene: TRBD1; j_gene: TRBJ2-4; v_gene: TRBV28; abundance: -; CDR3nt: TGTGCCAGCAGACAGACAGGGGGGGAAAACAGTCAGTACTTC; CDR3aa: CASRQTGGENSQYF
d_gene: TRBD1; j_gene: TRBJ1-5; v_gene: TRBV9; abundance: -; CDR3nt: TGTGCCAGCAGCGTAGGCCCCACGGGACAGGGCCGAAATCAGCCCCAGCATTTT; CDR3aa: CASSVGPTGQGRNQPQHF
d_gene: -; j_gene: TRBJ1-5; v_gene: TRBV5-3; abundance: -; CDR3nt: TGTGCCAGAAGCTCCCAGGGGTTTAGTCAGCCCCAGCATTTT; CDR3aa: CARSSQGFSQPQHF
d_gene: -; j_gene: TRBJ2-2; v_gene: TRBV7-8; abundance: once; CDR3nt: TGTGCCAGCAGCTTACAATCGGGGTTGGGAACCGGGGAGCTGTTTTTT; CDR3aa: CASSLQSGLGTGELFF
d_gene: TRBD1; j_gene: TRBJ2-4; v_gene: TRBV4-3; abundance: -; CDR3nt: TGCGCCAGCAGCCCAGGACAGGGGAGGAACATTCAGTACTTC; CDR3aa: CASSPGQGRNIQYF
d_gene: -; j_gene: TRBJ2-7; v_gene: TRBV7-2; abundance: -; CDR3nt: TGTGCCAGCAGCTTGCTAGCGGACAGGGCAGGGTACGAGCAGTACTTC; CDR3aa: CASSLLADRAGYEQYF
d_gene: -; j_gene: TRBJ1-3; v_gene: TRBV6-5; abundance: -; CDR3nt: TGTGCCAGCAGTACGACAGAAGACACCATATATTTT; CDR3aa: CASSTTEDTIYF
d_gene: -; j_gene: TRBJ1-5; v_gene: TRBV28; abundance: -; CDR3nt: TGTGCCAGCAGTTTAAGTGGCGGTCCCAATCAGCCCCAGCATTTT; CDR3aa: CASSLSGGPNQPQHF
d_gene: -; j_gene: TRBJ1-2; v_gene: TRBV28; abundance: -; CDR3nt: TGTGCCAGCAGTTTGAGTATCAGGACATATGGCTACACCTTC; CDR3aa: CASSLSIRTYGYTF
d_gene: TRBD2; j_gene: TRBJ2-5; v_gene: TRBV19; abundance: -; CDR3nt: TGTGCCAGTAGCGTTAACCGGGGGGGAGAGACCCAGTACTTC; CDR3aa: CASSVNRGGETQYF
d_gene: -; j_gene: TRBJ1-3; v_gene: TRBV5-6; abundance: -; CDR3nt: TGTGCCAGCAGCTTGGCCGACAGAGGAGCTGGAAACACCATATATTTT; CDR3aa: CASSLADRGAGNTIYF
d_gene: -; j_gene: TRBJ2-7; v_gene: TRBV28; abundance: -; CDR3nt: TGTGCCAGCAGCCGATGGGGCAGGGGACCCTACGAGCAGTACTTC; CDR3aa: CASSRWGRGPYEQYF
d_gene: TRBD1; j_gene: TRBJ2-7; v_gene: TRBV5-1; abundance: -; CDR3nt: TGCGCCAGCAGCTTGGAGGGACAGCCTGGGGAGCAGTACTTC; CDR3aa: CASSLEGQPGEQYF
d_gene: TRBD2; j_gene: TRBJ2-5; v_gene: TRBV27; abundance: few; CDR3nt: TGTGCCAGCAGTGGGGTGGGCGCGGGAGTTGCGGAGACCCAGTACTTC; CDR3aa: CASSGVGAGVAETQYF
d_gene: -; j_gene: TRBJ2-3; v_gene: TRBV6-5; abundance: -; CDR3nt: TGTGCCAGCAGGCCGGGGTACACAGATACGCAGTATTTT; CDR3aa: CASRPGYTDTQYF
d_gene: -; j_gene: TRBJ1-2; v_gene: TRBV5-6; abundance: -; CDR3nt: TGTGCCAGCAGCTGGCGAAGGGCAGGGAACTATGGCTACACCTTC; CDR3aa: CASSWRRAGNYGYTF
d_gene: TRBD1; j_gene: TRBJ1-3; v_gene: TRBV6-1; abundance: -; CDR3nt: TGTGCCAGCAACAAGGGGGCAGGTGGAAACACCATATATTTT; CDR3aa: CASNKGAGGNTIYF
d_gene: TRBD2; j_gene: TRBJ2-3; v_gene: TRBV9; abundance: -; CDR3nt: TGTGCCAGCAATCCTAGCGGGGGGGACACAGATACGCAGTATTTT; CDR3aa: CASNPSGGDTDTQYF
d_gene: TRBD1; j_gene: TRBJ1-2; v_gene: TRBV2; abundance: -; CDR3nt: TGTGCCAGCAGTGAAGAGGACAGGTCAGGGGACGGCTACACCTTC; CDR3aa: CASSEEDRSGDGYTF
d_gene: TRBD2; j_gene: TRBJ2-3; v_gene: TRBV12-5; abundance: once; CDR3nt: TGTGCTAGTGGTTTGGGGACTAGCGGAAATCCTAGCACAGATACGCAGTATTTT; CDR3aa: CASGLGTSGNPSTDTQYF
d_gene: TRBD1; j_gene: TRBJ1-2; v_gene: TRBV5-1; abundance: -; CDR3nt: TGCGCCAGCAGCTCCAAAGCGGGACAGGGTGACTATGGCTACACCTTC; CDR3aa: CASSSKAGQGDYGYTF
d_gene: TRBD2; j_gene: TRBJ2-7; v_gene: TRBV6-5; abundance: -; CDR3nt: TGTGCCAGCAGTAACGTAGCGGGAGTGGCCTACGAGCAGTACTTC; CDR3aa: CASSNVAGVAYEQYF